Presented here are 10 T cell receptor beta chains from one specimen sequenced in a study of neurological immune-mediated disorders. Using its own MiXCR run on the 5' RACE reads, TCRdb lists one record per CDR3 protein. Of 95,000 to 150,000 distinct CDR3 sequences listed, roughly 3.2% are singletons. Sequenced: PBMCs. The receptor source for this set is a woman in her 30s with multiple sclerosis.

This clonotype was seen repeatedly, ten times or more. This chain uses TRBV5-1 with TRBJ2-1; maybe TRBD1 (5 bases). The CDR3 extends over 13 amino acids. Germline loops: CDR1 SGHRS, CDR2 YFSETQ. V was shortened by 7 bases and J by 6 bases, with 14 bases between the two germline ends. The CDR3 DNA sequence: TGCGCCAGCGCAGGGCTGTTCGTCAATGAGCAGTTCTTC. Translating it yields CASAGLFVNEQFF.

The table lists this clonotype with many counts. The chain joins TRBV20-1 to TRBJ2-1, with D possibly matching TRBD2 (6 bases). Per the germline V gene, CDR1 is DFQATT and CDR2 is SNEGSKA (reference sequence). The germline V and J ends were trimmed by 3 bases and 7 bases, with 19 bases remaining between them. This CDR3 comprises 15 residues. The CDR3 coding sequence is TGCAGTGCTAGTTCGGGGGACTCCCCGAGGAATGAGCAGTTCTTC. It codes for CSASSGDSPRNEQFF.

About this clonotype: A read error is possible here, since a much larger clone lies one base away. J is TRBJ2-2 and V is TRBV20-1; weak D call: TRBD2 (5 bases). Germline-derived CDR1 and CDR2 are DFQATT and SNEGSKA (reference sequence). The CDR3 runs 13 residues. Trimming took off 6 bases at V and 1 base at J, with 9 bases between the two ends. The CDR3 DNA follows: TGCAGTGCACCCGGGAAGAACACCGGGGAGCTGTTTTTT. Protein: CSAPGKNTGELFF.

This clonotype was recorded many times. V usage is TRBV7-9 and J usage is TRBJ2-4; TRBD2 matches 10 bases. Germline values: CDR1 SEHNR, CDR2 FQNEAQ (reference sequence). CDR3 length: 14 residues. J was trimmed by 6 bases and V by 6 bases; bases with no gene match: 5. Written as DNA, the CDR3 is TGTGCCAGCAGTCCCAGCGGGAGGGGAAACATTCAGTACTTC. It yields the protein CASSPSGRGNIQYF.

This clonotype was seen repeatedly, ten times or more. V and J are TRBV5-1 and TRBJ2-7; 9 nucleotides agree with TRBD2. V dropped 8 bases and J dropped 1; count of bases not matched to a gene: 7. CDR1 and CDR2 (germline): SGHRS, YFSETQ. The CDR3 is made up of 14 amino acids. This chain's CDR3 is CASYAGLASYEQYF. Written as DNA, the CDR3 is TGCGCCAGTTACGCGGGACTAGCTTCCTACGAGCAGTACTTC.

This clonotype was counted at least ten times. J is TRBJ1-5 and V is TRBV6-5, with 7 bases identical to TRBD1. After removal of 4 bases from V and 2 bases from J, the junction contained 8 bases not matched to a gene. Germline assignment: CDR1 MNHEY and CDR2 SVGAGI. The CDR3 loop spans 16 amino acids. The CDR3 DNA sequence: TGTGCCAGCAGTTCGCGACAGGGACGAGGCAATCAGCCCCAGCATTTT. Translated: CASSSRQGRGNQPQHF.

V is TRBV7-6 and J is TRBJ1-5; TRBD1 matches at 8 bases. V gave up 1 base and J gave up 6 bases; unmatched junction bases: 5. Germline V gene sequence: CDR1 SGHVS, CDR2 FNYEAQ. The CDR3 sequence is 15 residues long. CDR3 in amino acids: CASSLGQGWGQPQHF. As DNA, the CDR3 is TGTGCCAGCAGCTTAGGACAGGGGTGGGGTCAGCCCCAGCATTTT.

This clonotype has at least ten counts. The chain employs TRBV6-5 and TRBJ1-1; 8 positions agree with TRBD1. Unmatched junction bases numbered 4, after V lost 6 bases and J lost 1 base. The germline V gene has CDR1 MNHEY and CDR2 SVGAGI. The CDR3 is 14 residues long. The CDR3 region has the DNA TGTGCCAGCAGACAGGACAGGGAGAACACTGAAGCTTTCTTT. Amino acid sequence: CASRQDRENTEAFF.

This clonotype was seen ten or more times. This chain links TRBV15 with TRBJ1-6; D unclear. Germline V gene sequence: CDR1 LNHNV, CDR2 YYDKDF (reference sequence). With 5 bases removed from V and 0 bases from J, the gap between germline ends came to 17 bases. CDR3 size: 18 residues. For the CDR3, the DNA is TGTGCCACCAGCCCCCAGAGGGCAGAGAGCTCCTATAATTCACCCCTCCACTTT. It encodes CATSPQRAESSYNSPLHF.

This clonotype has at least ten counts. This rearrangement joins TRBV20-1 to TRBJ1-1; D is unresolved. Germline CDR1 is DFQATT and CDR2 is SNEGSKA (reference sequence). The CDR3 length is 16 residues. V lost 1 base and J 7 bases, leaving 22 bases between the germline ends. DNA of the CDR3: TGCAGTGCTAGAGTTATTCCCCCGGAAAGGGTCGGTGAAGCTTTCTTT. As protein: CSARVIPPERVGEAFF.